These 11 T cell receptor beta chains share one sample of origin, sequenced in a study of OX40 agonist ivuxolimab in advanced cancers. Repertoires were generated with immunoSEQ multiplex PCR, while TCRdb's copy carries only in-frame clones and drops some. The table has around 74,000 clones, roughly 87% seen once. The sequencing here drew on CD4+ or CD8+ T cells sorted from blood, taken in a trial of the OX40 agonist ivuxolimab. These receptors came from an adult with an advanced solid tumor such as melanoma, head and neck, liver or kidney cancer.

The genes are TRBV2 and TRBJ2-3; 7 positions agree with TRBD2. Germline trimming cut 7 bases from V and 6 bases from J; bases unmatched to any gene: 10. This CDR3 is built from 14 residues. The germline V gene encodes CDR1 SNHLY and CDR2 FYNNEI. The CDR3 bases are TGTGCCAGCATTCGATCACTAGCGACGGATACGCAGTATTTT. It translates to CASIRSLATDTQYF.

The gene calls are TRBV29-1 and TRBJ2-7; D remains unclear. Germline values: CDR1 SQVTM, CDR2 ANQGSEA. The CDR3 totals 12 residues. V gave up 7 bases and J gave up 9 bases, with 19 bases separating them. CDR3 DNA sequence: TGCAGCGCGACCCGTGGGGAAAATTGGCAGTACTTC. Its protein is CSATRGENWQYF.

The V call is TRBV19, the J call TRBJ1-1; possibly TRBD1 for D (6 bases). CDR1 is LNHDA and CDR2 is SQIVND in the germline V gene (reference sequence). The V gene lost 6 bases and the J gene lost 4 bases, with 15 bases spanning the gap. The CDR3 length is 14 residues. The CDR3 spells CASRHTGPGTEAFF. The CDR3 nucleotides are TGTGCCAGTAGGCATACAGGGCCCGGCACTGAAGCTTTCTTT.

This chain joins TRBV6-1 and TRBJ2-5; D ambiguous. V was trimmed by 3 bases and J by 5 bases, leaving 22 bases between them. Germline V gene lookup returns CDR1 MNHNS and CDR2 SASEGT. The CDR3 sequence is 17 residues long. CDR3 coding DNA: TGTGCCAGCAGTGAGCGTCCGGCGGTACCCGGGTGGGAGACCCAGTACTTC. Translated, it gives CASSERPAVPGWETQYF.

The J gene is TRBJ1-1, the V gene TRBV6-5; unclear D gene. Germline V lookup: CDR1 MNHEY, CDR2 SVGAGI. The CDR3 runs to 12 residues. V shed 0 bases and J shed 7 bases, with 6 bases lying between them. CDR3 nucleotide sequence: TGTGCCAGCAGTTACTCAGGCATTGAAGCTTTCTTT. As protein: CASSYSGIEAFF.

As DNA, the CDR3 is TGTGCCTGGAGGGAATGGTCGCCGGCTGACTATGGCTACACCTTC. This translates into CAWREWSPADYGYTF. The chain joins TRBV30 to TRBJ1-2; D is uncertain. V was trimmed by 3 bases and J by 3 bases, leaving 17 bases between them. The CDR3 is made up of 15 amino acids. The germline V gene has CDR1 GTSNPN and CDR2 SVGIG (reference sequence).

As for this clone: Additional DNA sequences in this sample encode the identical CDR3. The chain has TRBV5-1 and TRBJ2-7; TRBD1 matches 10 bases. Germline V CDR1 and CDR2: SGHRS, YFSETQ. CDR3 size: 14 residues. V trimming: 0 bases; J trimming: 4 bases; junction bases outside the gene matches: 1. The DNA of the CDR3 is TGCGCCAGCAGCTTGGGACAGGGGGCTTACGAGCAGTACTTC. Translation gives CASSLGQGAYEQYF.

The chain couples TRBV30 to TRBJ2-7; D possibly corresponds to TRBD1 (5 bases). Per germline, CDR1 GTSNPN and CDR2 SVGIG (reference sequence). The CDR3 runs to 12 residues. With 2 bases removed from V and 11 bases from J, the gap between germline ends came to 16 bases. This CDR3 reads CAWSSQGTDKYF. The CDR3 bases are TGTGCCTGGAGTTCTCAGGGCACGGACAAGTACTTC.

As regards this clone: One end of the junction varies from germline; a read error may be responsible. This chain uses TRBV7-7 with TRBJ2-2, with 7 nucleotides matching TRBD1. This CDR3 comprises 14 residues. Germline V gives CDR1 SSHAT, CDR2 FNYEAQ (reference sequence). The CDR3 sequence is CASSLDRDTGELFF. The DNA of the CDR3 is TGTGCTAGCAGCTTAGACAGGGACACCGGGGAGCTGTTTTTT. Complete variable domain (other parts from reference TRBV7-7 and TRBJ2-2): GAGVSQSPRYKVTKRGQDVTLRCDPISSHATLYWYQQALGQGPEFLTYFNYEAQPDKSGLPSDRFSAERPEGSISTLTIQRTEQRDSAMYRCASSLDRDTGELFFGEGSRLTVL.

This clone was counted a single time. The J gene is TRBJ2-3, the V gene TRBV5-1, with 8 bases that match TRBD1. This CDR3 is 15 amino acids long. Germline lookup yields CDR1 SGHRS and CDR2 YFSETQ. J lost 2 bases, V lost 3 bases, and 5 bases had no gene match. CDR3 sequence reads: CASSSGDRTTDTQYF. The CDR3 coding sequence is TGCGCCAGCAGCTCAGGGGACAGGACCACAGATACGCAGTATTTT.

Written as DNA, the CDR3 is TGTGCTAGTGGTAGGGGGCGCGGAACTGAAGCTTTCTTT. This codes for CASGRGRGTEAFF. The chain couples TRBV12-5 to TRBJ1-1, with TRBD1 identical over 7 bases. CDR1 and CDR2 (germline): LGHNT, FRNRAP. The V and J ends lost 5 bases and 5 bases, in that order; junction bases with no gene match: 5. The CDR3 length is 13 residues.